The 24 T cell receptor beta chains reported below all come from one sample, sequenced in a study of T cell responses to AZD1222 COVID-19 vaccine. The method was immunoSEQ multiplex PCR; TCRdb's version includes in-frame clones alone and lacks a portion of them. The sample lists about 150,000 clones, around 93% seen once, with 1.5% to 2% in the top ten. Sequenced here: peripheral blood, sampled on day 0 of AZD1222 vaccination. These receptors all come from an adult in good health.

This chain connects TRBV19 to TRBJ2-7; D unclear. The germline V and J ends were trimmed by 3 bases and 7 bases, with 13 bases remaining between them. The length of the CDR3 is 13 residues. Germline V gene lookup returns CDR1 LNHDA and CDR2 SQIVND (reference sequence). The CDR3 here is CASSILGSPEQYF. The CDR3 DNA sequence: TGTGCCAGTAGTATTCTAGGCAGCCCAGAGCAGTACTTC. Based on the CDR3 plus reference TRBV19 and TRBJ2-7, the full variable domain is DGGITQSPKYLFRKEGQNVTLSCEQNLNHDAMYWYRQDPGQGLRLIYYSQIVNDFQKGDIAEGYSVSREKKESFPLTVTSAQKNPTAFYLCASSILGSPEQYFGPGTRLTVT.

In nucleotides, the CDR3 is TGTGCCAGTAACCGAGACAGGGGGCACACTGAAGCTTTCTTT. As protein: CASNRDRGHTEAFF. The chain uses TRBV19 and TRBJ1-1, with 10 positions matching TRBD1. The CDR3 spans 14 residues. With 7 bases clipped from V and 3 bases from J, the junction kept 5 bases outside the gene matches. Germline CDR1 and CDR2: LNHDA and SQIVND (reference sequence).

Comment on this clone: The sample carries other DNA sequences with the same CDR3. CDR3 DNA: TGTGCCAGCAGCTTAGACCCCGGTTACTATGGCTACACCTTC. Protein sequence: CASSLDPGYYGYTF. The genes are TRBV7-2 and TRBJ1-2; D is uncertain. V was shortened by 1 base and J by 3 bases, with 9 bases between the two germline ends. The length of the CDR3 is 14 residues. CDR1 is SGHTA and CDR2 is FQGNSA in the germline V gene.

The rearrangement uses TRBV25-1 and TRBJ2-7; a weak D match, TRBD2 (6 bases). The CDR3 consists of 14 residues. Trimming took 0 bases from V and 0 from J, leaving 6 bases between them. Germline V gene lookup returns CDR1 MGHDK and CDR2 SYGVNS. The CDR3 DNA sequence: TGTGCCAGCAGTGAATACGGGAGCTCCTACGAGCAGTACTTC. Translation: CASSEYGSSYEQYF.

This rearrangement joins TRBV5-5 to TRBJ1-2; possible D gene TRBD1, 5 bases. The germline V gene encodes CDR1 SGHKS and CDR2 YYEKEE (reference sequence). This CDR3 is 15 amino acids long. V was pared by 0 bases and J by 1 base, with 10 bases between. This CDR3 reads CASSLGGRNNYGYTF. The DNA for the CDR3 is TGTGCCAGCAGCTTGGGGGGGAGGAATAACTATGGCTACACCTTC.

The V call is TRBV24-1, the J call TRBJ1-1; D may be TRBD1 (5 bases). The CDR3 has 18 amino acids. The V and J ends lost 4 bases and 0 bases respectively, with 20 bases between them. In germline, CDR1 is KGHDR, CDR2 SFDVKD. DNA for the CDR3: TGTGCCACCAGTGAACCCGGGAAAAGGGACTTCATGAACACTGAAGCTTTCTTT. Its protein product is CATSEPGKRDFMNTEAFF.

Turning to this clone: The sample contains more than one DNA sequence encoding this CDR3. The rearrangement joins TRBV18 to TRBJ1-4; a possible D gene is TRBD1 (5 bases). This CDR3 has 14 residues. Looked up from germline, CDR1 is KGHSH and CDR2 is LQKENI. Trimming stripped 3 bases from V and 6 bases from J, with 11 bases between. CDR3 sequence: CASSPQGGDEKLFF. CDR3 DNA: TGTGCCAGCTCACCCCAGGGTGGAGATGAAAAACTGTTTTTT.

The CDR3 protein is CATSRDRVTSRVEQYF. CDR3 nucleotide sequence: TGTGCCACCAGCAGAGATAGGGTAACTAGTCGGGTCGAGCAGTACTTC. This rearrangement joins TRBV15 to TRBJ2-7; possible D gene TRBD2, 5 bases. CDR1 and CDR2 from the germline V gene are LNHNV and YYDKDF (reference sequence). V was pared by 0 bases and J by 6 bases, with 18 bases between. The CDR3 contains 16 residues.

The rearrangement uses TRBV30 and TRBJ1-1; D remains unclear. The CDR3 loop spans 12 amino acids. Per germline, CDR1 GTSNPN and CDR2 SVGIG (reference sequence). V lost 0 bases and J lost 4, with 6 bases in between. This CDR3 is CAWSVGSTEAFF. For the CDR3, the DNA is TGTGCCTGGAGTGTGGGGTCCACTGAAGCTTTCTTT. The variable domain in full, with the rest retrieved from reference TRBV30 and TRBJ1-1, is SQTIHQWPATLVQPVGSPLSLECTVEGTSNPNLYWYRQAAGRGLQLLFYSVGIGQISSEVPQNLSASRPQDRQFILSSKKLLLSDSGFYLCAWSVGSTEAFFGQGTRLTVV.

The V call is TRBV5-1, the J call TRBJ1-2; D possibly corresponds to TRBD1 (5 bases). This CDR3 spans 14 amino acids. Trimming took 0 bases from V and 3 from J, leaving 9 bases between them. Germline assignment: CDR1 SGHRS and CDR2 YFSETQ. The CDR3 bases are TGCGCCAGCAGCTTGGTGGGGGTCGACTATGGCTACACCTTC. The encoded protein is CASSLVGVDYGYTF. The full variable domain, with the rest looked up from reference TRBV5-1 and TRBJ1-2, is KAGVTQTPRYLIKTRGQQVTLSCSPISGHRSVSWYQQTPGQGLQFLFEYFSETQRNKGNFPGRFSGRQFSNSRSEMNVSTLELGDSALYLCASSLVGVDYGYTFGSGTRLTVV.

CDR3 amino acids: CASRAGYEQYF. CDR3 DNA sequence: TGCGCCAGCAGAGCAGGGTACGAGCAGTACTTC. The J gene is TRBJ2-7, the V gene TRBV10-2; D possibly corresponds to TRBD1 (5 bases). The CDR3 covers 11 residues. V was cut by 6 bases and J by 4 bases, with 7 bases left in between. CDR1 is WSHSY, CDR2 SAAADI, per germline.

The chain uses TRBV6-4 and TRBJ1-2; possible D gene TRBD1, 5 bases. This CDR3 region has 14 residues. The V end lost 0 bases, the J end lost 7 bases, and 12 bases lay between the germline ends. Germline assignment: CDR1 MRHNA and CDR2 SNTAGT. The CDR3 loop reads CASSDSSGPRGYTF. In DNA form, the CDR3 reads TGTGCCAGCAGTGACTCGTCAGGGCCCCGTGGCTACACCTTC.

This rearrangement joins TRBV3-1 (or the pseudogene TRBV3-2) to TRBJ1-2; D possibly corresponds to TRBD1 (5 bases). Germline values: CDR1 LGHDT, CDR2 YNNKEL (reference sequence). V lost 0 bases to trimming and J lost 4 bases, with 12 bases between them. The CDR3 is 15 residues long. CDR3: CASSQEERGFYGYTF. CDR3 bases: TGTGCCAGCAGCCAAGAGGAAAGGGGATTCTATGGCTACACCTTC.

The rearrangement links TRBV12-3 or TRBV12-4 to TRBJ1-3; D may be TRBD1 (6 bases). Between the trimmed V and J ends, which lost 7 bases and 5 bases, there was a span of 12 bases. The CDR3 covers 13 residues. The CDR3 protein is CASTPQGRNTIYF. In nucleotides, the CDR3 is TGTGCCAGCACCCCACAGGGACGAAACACCATATATTTT.

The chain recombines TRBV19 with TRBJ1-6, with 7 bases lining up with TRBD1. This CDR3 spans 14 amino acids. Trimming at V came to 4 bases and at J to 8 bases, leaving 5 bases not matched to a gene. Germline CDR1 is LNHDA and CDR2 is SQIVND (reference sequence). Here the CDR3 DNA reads TGTGCCAGTAGTACGGACAGGTTGGATTCACCCCTCCACTTT. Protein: CASSTDRLDSPLHF.

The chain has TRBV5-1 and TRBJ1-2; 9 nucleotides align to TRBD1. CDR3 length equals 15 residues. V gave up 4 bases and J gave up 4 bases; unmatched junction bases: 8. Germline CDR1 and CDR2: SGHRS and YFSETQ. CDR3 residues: CASSPRQGGGYGYTF. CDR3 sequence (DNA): TGCGCCAGCAGCCCTAGACAGGGGGGTGGCTATGGCTACACCTTC.

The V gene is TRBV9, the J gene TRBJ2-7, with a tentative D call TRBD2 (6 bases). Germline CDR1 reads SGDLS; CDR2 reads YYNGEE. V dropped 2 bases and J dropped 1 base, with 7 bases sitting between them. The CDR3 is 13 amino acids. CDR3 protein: CASSVGGSYEQYF. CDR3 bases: TGTGCCAGCAGCGTTGGAGGGTCCTACGAGCAGTACTTC.

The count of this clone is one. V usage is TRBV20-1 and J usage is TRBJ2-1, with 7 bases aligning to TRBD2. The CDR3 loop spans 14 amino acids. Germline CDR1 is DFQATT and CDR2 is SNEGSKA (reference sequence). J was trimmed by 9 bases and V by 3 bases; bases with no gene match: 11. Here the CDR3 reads CSASIRTSISEQFF. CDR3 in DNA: TGCAGTGCTAGTATACGGACTAGTATTAGTGAGCAGTTCTTC.

In DNA, the CDR3 is TGTGCCAGTAGTATAGGTATAGCGGTCCTCAGCGATGAGCAGTTCTTC. Encoded protein: CASSIGIAVLSDEQFF. V gene TRBV19 combines with J gene TRBJ2-1, with D possibly matching TRBD2 (6 bases). Looked up from germline, CDR1 is LNHDA and CDR2 is SQIVND (reference sequence). Deletions cut 1 base from V and 8 bases from J, with 18 bases between. The CDR3 runs 16 residues. Full variable domain (remainder filled in from reference TRBV19 and TRBJ2-1): DGGITQSPKYLFRKEGQNVTLSCEQNLNHDAMYWYRQDPGQGLRLIYYSQIVNDFQKGDIAEGYSVSREKKESFPLTVTSAQKNPTAFYLCASSIGIAVLSDEQFFGPGTRLTVL.

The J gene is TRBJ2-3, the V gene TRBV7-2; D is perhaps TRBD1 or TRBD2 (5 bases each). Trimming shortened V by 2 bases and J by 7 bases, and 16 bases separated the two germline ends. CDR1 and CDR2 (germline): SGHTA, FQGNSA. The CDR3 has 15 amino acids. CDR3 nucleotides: TGTGCCAGCAGCTTATCCCCTGGGGGATCCAATACGCAGTATTTT. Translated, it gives CASSLSPGGSNTQYF.

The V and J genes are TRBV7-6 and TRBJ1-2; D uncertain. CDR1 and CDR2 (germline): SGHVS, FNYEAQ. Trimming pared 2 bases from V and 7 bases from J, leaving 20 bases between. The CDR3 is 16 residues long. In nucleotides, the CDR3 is TGTGCCAGCAGCTTAAGCGGCCTCGAGGTCCCTACTGGCTACACCTTC. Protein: CASSLSGLEVPTGYTF.

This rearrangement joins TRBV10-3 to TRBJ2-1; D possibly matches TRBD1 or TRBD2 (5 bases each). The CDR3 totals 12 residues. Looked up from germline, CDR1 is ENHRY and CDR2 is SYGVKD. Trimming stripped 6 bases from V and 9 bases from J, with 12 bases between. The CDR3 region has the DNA TGTGCCATCAGCTCCGGGGCACGTGAGCAGTTCTTC. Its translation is CAISSGAREQFF.

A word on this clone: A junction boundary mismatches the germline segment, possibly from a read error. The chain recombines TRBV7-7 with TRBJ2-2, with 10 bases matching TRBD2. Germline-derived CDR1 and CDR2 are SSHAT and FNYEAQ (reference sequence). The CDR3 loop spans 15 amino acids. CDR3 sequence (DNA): TGTGCTAGCAGCTTAGCTAGCGGGAGTAACGGGGAGCTGTTTTTT. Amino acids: CASSLASGSNGELFF.

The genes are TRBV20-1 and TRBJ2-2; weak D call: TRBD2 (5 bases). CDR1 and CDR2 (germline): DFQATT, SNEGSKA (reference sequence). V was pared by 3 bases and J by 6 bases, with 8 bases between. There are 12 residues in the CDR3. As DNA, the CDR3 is TGCAGTGCTAGTGCTAGCCCCGGGGAGCTGTTTTTT. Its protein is CSASASPGELFF.